This TCR beta chain was recorded in a study of breast tumors, draining lymph nodes, adjacent tissues. Axillary draining lymph nodes of breast cancer patients supplied the node samples. MiXCR, applied by TCRdb to the multiplex PCR reads, yields one record per CDR3 protein. This sample has over 250,000 distinct CDR3 sequences, with about 30% found just once. This clonotype occurred many times. This CDR3 region has 19 residues. Trimming at V came to 2 bases and at J to 0 bases, leaving 10 bases not matched to a gene. CDR1 is SEHNR and CDR2 is FQNEAQ in the germline V gene (reference sequence). What was sequenced was axillary lymph node tissue. This TCR came from a female donor with breast cancer. Some clones in this sample may be carry-over from other donors' samples. The chain carries TRBV7-9 and TRBJ2-2; 9 bases match TRBD2. This chain's CDR3 is CASSLRSLAGATNTGELFF. The CDR3 DNA follows: TGTGCCAGCAGCTTACGAAGCTTAGCGGGAGCGACGAACACCGGGGAGCTGTTTTTT.